What follows is one TCR beta chain and its context. This entry comes from a study of blood T cell repertoires in COVID-19. Study-level background: PBMCs, B-cell-depleted T cells, or T cells were the source of the cDNA or gDNA that made up the material.

Original analysis: Reference gene primer amplification gave estimated nucleated cell counts. Clones were sequenced by immunoSEQ multiplex PCR, and TCRdb holds only the in-frame ones, with some missing. V, J and clone size are those of that table, while D and trimming were read from the DNA. The profile shows 250,000 to 300,000 clones, approximately 91% of them singletons. The CDR3 is made up of 14 amino acids. V lost 0 bases to trimming and J lost 5 bases, with 13 bases between them. The V gene's germline CDR1 is GTSNPN and CDR2 SVGIG (reference sequence). Sequencing used PBMCs or T cells enriched from blood (not recorded which). The rearrangement joins TRBV30 to TRBJ2-5; D gene unclear. This TCR was sampled from a woman in her 40s with acute COVID-19. This CDR3 is CAWSVQWFRETQYF. The CDR3 nucleotides are TGTGCCTGGAGTGTACAGTGGTTCCGGGAGACCCAGTACTTC.